This is a list of T cell receptor beta chains from one sample in a study of graft-versus-host responses after intestinal transplantation. These receptors have no identified antigens. Libraries were prepared by immunoSEQ multiplex PCR; TCRdb keeps only in-frame clonotypes and omits some of them. The sample holds roughly 36,000 clones; more than 90% are singletons and the top ten take less than 0.25%. Material: unstimulated CD8+ T cells sorted from spleen or lymph node cells, obtained before transplant. The receptors were sampled from a human donor who was the organ donor for an intestinal transplant. CDR3s leave out the opening cysteine and the closing phenylalanine or tryptophan. Expanded clones get a size class; other rows say once, few or many, or leave the size out.

CDR3: ASSQCAYSNQPQH; V: TRBV16; size: -; J: TRBJ1-5
CDR3: ASSLLYRGLDTEAF; V: TRBV13; size: -; J: TRBJ1-1
CDR3: ASGGGTGYGYT; V: TRBV4-1; size: -; J: TRBJ1-2
CDR3: ASSYSGGTANYGYT; V: TRBV6-6; size: -; J: TRBJ1-2
CDR3: ASSQDPDSGDSYEQY; V: TRBV4-1; size: -; J: TRBJ2-7
CDR3: ASSGGEGYGYT; V: TRBV2; size: -; J: TRBJ1-2
CDR3: ASSLPRDGYNEQF; V: TRBV7-2; size: -; J: TRBJ2-1
CDR3: ASSLWTSGGQLLGTQY; V: TRBV11-3; size: -; J: TRBJ2-3
CDR3: AWSGLQETQY; V: TRBV30; size: -; J: TRBJ2-5
CDR3: ASMRASQETQY; V: TRBV27; size: -; J: TRBJ2-5
CDR3: ASSSQGPYEQY; V: TRBV27; size: -; J: TRBJ2-7
CDR3: ASSLVAGGHDGYT; V: TRBV2; size: -; J: TRBJ1-2
CDR3: ASSPYTGAVQETQY; V: TRBV19; size: -; J: TRBJ2-5
CDR3: SVEEWTGGGGQY; V: TRBV29-1; size: -; J: TRBJ2-3
CDR3: ASSAYSGNTIY; V: TRBV27; size: -; J: TRBJ1-3
CDR3: ASTPTGDPSYNEQF; V: TRBV19; size: -; J: TRBJ2-1
CDR3: TYLGSTGELF; V: TRBV2; size: -; J: TRBJ2-2
CDR3: ASSLVLTLDRIDEQY; V: TRBV5-8; size: -; J: TRBJ2-7
CDR3: ASTGTSGGNEQF; V: TRBV2; size: -; J: TRBJ2-1
CDR3: ASSPQTPSTDTQY; V: TRBV9; size: -; J: TRBJ2-3
CDR3: AISRTGVAIYGYT; V: TRBV10-3; size: -; J: TRBJ1-2
CDR3: TSSQDPGHSGNTIY; V: TRBV1; size: -; J: TRBJ1-3
CDR3: ASMGITGSEQF; V: TRBV6-5; size: -; J: TRBJ2-1
CDR3: ASEEETGSYEQY; V: TRBV6-1; size: few; J: TRBJ2-7
CDR3: ASSFSPHTVNEQF; V: TRBV27; size: -; J: TRBJ2-1
CDR3: AWSPDRHSNQPQH; V: TRBV30; size: -; J: TRBJ1-5